The clone carrying this T cell receptor beta chain has a single count. Its antigen is not known. This record comes from a study of CD8 T cells in Susac syndrome. Findings and caveats of the study: In its TCR sequencing and HLA analysis, the study acknowledged that the number of individuals was relatively small.

Relapsing-remitting disease, either stable or active, was present in the treatment-naive patients who were the multiple sclerosis controls. The CDR3 has 15 residues. V gave up 6 bases and J gave up 0 bases, with 11 bases separating them. Reverse transcription used about 0.45 to 1 ug RNA and random hexamers. TCR beta CDR3 was amplified by immunoSEQ multiplex PCR. This amplification extended across 54 Vbeta and 13 Jbeta segments. MiXCR, applied by TCRdb to the immunoSEQ multiplex PCR reads, yields one record per CDR3 protein. This sample has 200,000 to 250,000 distinct CDR3 sequences, with about 95% found just once.

The gene calls are TRBV12-3 or TRBV12-4 and TRBJ1-4, with D possibly being TRBD1 (5 bases). The sequenced material came from CD4+ T cells from PBMCs. This sequence was found in a human donor with multiple sclerosis. The chain's CDR3 is CASSRDGSTNEKLFF. The CDR3 nucleotides are TGTGCCAGCAGCCGGGACGGCTCAACTAATGAAAAACTGTTTTTT.